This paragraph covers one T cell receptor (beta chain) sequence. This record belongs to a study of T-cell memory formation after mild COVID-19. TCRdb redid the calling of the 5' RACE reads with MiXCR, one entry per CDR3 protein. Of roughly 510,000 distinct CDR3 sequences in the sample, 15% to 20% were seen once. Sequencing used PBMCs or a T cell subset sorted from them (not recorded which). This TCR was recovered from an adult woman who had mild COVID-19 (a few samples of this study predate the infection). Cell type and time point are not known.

Written as DNA, the CDR3 is TGTGCCAGCAGCCCTAGTCCTAGCGGGCTTAACACCGGGGAGCTGTTTTTT. It yields the protein CASSPSPSGLNTGELFF. The chain has TRBV5-4 and TRBJ2-2; 8 bases line up with TRBD2. Trimming at V came to 4 bases and at J to 2 bases, leaving 10 bases not matched to a gene. Germline-derived CDR1 and CDR2 are SGHNT and YYREEE (reference sequence). The CDR3 has 17 residues. Filled out from reference TRBV5-4 and TRBJ2-2, the complete variable domain reads ETGVTQSPTHLIKTRGQQVTLRCSSQSGHNTVSWYQQALGQGPQFIFQYYREEENGRGNFPPRFSGLQFPNYSSELNVNALELDDSALYLCASSPSPSGLNTGELFFGEGSRLTVL.